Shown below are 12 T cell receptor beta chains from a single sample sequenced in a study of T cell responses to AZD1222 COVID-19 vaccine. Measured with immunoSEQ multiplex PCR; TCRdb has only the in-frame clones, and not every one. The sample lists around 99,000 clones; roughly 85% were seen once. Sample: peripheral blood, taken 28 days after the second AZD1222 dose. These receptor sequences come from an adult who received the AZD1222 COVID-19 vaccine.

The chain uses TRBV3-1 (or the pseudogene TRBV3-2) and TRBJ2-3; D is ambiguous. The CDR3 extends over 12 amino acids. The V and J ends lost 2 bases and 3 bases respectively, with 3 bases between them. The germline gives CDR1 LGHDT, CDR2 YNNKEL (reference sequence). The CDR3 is CASSQITDTQYF. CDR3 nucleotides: TGTGCCAGCAGCCAAATTACAGATACGCAGTATTTT.

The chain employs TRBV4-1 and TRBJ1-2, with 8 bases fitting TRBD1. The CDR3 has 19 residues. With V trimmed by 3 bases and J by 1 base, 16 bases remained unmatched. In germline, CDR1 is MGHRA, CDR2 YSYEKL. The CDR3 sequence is CASSQGVTGALDFNYGYTF. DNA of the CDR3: TGCGCCAGCAGCCAGGGGGTGACAGGGGCCTTGGACTTTAACTATGGCTACACCTTC.

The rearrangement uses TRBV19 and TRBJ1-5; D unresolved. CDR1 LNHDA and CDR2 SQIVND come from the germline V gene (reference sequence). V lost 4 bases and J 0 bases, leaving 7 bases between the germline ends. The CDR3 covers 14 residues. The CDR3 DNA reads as TGTGCCAGTAGTAGCCGGGATAGCAATCAGCCCCAGCATTTT. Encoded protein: CASSSRDSNQPQHF.

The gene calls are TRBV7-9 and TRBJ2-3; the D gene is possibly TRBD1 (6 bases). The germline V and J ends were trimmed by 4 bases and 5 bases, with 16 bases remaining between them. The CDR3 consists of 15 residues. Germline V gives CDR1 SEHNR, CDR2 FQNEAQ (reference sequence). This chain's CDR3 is CASSSARGRGDTQYF. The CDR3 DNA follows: TGTGCCAGCAGCTCTGCCAGGGGCCGAGGAGATACGCAGTATTTT.

For the CDR3, the DNA is TGTGCCAGCAGCTTAGTCGGGCAGAACACCGGGGAGCTGTTTTTT. It yields the protein CASSLVGQNTGELFF. This chain joins TRBV11-3 and TRBJ2-2; D uncertain. In germline, CDR1 is SGHNT, CDR2 YENEEA. Trimming took off 1 base at V and 1 base at J, with 7 bases between the two ends. This CDR3 is built from 15 residues.

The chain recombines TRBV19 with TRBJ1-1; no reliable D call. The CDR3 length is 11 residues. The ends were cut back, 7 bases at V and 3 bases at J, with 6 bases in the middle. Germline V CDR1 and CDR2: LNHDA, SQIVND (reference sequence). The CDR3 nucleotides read TGTGCCAGTACAGCGGACACTGAAGCTTTCTTT. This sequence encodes CASTADTEAFF. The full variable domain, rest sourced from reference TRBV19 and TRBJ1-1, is DGGITQSPKYLFRKEGQNVTLSCEQNLNHDAMYWYRQDPGQGLRLIYYSQIVNDFQKGDIAEGYSVSREKKESFPLTVTSAQKNPTAFYLCASTADTEAFFGQGTRLTVV.

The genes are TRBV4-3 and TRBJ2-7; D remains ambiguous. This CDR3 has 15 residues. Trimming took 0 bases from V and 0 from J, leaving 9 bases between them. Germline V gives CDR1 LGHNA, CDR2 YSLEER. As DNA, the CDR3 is TGCGCCAGCAGCCAAGAAGGGTTGGGCTCCTACGAGCAGTACTTC. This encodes CASSQEGLGSYEQYF.

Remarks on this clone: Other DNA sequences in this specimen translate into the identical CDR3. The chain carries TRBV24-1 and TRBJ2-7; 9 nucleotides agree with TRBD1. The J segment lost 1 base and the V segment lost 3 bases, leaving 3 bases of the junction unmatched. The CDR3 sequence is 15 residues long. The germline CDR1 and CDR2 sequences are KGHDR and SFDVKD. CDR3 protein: CATSDPGQGSYEQYF. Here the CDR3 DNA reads TGTGCCACCAGTGATCCTGGACAGGGGTCCTACGAGCAGTACTTC.

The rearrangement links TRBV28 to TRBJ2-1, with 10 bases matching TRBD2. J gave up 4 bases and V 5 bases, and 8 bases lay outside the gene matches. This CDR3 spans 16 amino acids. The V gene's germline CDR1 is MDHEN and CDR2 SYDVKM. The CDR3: CASSPTPSGGYNEQFF. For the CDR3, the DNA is TGTGCCAGCAGTCCCACCCCTAGCGGGGGATACAATGAGCAGTTCTTC.

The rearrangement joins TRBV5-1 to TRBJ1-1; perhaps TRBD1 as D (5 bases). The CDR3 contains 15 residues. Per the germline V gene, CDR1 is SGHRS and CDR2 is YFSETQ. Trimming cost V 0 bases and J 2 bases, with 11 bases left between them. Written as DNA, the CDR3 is TGCGCCAGCAGCTTGGCCGGGGGTCCCAACACTGAAGCTTTCTTT. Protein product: CASSLAGGPNTEAFF.

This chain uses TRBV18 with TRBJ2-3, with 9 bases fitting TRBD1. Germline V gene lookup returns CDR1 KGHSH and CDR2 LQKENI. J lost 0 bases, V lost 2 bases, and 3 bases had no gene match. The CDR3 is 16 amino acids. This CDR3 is CASSPGTGFSTDTQYF. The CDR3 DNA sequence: TGTGCCAGCTCACCAGGGACAGGGTTCAGCACAGATACGCAGTATTTT.

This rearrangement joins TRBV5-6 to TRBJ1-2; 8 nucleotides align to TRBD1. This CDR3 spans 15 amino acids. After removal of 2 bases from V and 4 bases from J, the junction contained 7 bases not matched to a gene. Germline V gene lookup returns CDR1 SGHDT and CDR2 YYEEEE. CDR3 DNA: TGTGCCAGCAGCTTCGACAGGGGTCGTGGCTATGGCTACACCTTC. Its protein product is CASSFDRGRGYGYTF.